This T cell receptor (beta chain) was documented in a study of CD8 T cells in ankylosing spondylitis. Study results and caveats: One TCR beta motif, made up of eight or nine highly homologous variants, appeared characteristic of ankylosing spondylitis blood.

One entry per CDR3 protein results from TCRdb running MiXCR on the 5' RACE reads. The table lists approximately 300,000 distinct CDR3 sequences, approximately 8.2% of them singletons. The sample holds a few counts of this clonotype. Its matching antigen is unknown. Trimming cost V 2 bases and J 1 base; bases outside gene matches: 14. Germline CDR1 SGHNT, CDR2 YYREEE (reference sequence). The CDR3 has 19 amino acids. The genes are TRBV5-4 and TRBJ2-7; 11 nucleotides match TRBD2. The sequencing sample was made of blood, either unsorted or a sorted T cell fraction (not recorded which). The receptor's source is a male donor with ankylosing spondylitis. The CDR3 DNA is TGTGCCAGCAGCTTAAGGCCCGGGACCTCTAGCGGGAGGTCCTACGAGCAGTACTTC. Residues: CASSLRPGTSSGRSYEQYF.